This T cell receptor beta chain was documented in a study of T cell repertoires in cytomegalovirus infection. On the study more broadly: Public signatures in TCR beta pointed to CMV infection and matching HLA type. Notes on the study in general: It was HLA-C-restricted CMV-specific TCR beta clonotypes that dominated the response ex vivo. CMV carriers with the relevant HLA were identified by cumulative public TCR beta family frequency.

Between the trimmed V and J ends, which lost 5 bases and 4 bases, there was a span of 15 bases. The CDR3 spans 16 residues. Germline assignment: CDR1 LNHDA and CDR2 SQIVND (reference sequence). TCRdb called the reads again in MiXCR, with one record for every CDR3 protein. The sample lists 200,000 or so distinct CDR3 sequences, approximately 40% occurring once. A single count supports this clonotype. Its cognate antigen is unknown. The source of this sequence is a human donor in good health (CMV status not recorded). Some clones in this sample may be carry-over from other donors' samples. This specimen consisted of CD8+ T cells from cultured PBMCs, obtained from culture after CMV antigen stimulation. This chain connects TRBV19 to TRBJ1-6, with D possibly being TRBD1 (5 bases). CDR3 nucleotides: TGTGCCAGTAGTGTAACGGGACGCAGATATAATTCACCCCTCCACTTT. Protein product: CASSVTGRRYNSPLHF.